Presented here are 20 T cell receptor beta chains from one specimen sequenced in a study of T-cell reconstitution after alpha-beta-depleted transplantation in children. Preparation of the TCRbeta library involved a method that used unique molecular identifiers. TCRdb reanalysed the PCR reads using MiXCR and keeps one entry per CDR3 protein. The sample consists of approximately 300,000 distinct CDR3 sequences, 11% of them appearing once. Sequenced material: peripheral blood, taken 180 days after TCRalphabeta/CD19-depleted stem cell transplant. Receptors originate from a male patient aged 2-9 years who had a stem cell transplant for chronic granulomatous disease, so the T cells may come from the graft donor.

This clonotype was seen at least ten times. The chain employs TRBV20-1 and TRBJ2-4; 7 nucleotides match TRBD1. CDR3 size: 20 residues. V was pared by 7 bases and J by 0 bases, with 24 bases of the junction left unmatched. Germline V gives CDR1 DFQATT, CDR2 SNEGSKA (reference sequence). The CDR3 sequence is CSDLPRVQSTGELAKNIQYF. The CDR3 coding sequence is TGCAGTGATCTACCTAGGGTTCAGAGTACAGGGGAGCTAGCCAAAAACATTCAGTACTTC.

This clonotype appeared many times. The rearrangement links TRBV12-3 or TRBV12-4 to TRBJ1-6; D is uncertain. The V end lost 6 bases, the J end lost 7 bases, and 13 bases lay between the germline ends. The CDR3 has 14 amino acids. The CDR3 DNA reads TGTGCCAGCAGGCCCGAGGGAAAGAATTCACCCCTCCACTTT. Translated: CASRPEGKNSPLHF.

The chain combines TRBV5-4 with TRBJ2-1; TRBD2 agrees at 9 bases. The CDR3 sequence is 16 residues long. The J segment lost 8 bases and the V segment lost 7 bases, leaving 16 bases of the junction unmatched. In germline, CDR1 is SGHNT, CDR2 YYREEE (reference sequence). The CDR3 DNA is TGTGCCAGCGGTCGGGTCGGGCGGGGGGGCAGCGATGAGCAGTTCTTC. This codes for CASGRVGRGGSDEQFF.

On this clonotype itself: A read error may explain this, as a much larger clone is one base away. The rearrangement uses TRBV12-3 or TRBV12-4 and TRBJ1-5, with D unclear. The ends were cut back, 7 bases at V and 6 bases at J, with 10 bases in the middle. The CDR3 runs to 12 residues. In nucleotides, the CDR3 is TGTGCCAGCACACGGAAGAGTCAGCCCCAGCATTTT. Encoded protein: CASTRKSQPQHF.

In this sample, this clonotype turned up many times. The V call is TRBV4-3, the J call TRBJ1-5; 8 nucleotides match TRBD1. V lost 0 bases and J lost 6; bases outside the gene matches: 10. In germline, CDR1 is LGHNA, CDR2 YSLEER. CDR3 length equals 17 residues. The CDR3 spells CASSQDLKGQGVQPQHF. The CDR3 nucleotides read TGCGCCAGCAGCCAAGATCTTAAAGGACAGGGTGTTCAGCCCCAGCATTTT.

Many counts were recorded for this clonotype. The CDR3 here is CASSQDPGGGQPQHF. The CDR3 DNA reads TGTGCCAGCAGCCAAGATCCAGGGGGCGGTCAGCCCCAGCATTTT. This sequence joins TRBV3-1 and TRBJ1-5; the match to TRBD1 covers 8 bases. The CDR3 totals 15 residues. Germline values: CDR1 LGHDT, CDR2 YNNKEL (reference sequence). Germline trimming cut 0 bases from V and 6 bases from J; bases unmatched to any gene: 4.

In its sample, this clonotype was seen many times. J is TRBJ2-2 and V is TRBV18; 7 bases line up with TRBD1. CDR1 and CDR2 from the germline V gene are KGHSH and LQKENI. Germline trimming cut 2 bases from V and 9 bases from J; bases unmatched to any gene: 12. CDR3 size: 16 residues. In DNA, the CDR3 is TGTGCCAGCTCACCAACCCGGACAGGATTTATCCGGGAGCTGTTTTTT. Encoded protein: CASSPTRTGFIRELFF.

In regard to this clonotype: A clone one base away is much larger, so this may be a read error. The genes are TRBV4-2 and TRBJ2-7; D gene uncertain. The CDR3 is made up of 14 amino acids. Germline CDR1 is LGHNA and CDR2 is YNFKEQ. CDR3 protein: CASSRVLNSYAQYF. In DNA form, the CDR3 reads TGTGCCAGCAGCCGGGTCCTCAACTCCTACGCGCAGTACTTC.

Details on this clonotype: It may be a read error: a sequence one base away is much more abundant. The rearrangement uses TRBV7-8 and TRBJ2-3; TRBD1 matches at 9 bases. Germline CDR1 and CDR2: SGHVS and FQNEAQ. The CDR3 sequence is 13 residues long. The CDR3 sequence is CASWGQGTHTQYF. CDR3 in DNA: TGTGCCAGCTGGGGACAGGGCACACATACGCAGTATTTT.

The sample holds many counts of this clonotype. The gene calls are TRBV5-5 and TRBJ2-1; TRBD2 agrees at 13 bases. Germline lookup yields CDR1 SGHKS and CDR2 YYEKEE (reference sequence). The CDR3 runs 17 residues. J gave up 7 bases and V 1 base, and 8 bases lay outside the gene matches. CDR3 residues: CASSLLRTSGSKNEQFF. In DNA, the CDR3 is TGTGCCAGCAGCTTGTTGAGGACTAGCGGGAGTAAGAATGAGCAGTTCTTC.

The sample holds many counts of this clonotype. CDR3 sequence reads: CATSRDGDEQFF. The CDR3 region has the DNA TGTGCCACCAGCAGAGATGGGGATGAGCAGTTCTTC. The J gene is TRBJ2-1, the V gene TRBV15, with D uncertain. Looked up from germline, CDR1 is LNHNV and CDR2 is YYDKDF (reference sequence). Between the trimmed V and J ends, which lost 0 bases and 8 bases, there was a span of 5 bases. The CDR3 spans 12 residues.

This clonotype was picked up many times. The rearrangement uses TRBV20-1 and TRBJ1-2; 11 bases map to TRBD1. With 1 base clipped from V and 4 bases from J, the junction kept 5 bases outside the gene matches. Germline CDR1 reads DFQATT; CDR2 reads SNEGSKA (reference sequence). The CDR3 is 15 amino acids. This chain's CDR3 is CSARGTGGAIYGYTF. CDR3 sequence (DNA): TGCAGTGCTAGAGGGACAGGGGGCGCGATCTATGGCTACACCTTC.

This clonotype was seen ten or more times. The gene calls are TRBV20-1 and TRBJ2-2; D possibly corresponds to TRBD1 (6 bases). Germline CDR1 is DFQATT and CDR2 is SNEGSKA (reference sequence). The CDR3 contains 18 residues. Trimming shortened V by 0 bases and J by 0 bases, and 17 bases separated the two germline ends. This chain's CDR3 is CSARDLSPGQTNTGELFF. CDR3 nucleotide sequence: TGCAGTGCTAGAGATCTAAGTCCTGGACAGACGAACACCGGGGAGCTGTTTTTT.

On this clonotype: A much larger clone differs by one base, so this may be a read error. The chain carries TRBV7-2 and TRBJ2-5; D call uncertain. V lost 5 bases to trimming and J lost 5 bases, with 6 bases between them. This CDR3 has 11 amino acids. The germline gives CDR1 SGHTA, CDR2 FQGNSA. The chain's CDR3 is CASSAVETQYF. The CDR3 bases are TGTGCCAGCAGCGCTGTGGAGACCCAGTACTTC.

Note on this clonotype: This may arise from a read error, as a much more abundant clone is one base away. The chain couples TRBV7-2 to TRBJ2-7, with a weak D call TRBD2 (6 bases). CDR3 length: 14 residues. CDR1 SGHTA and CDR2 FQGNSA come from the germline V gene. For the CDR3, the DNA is TGTGCCAGCAGCTTAGAGGAGGGTTACTACGTGCAGTACTTC. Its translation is CASSLEEGYYVQYF.

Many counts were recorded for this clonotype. In DNA form, the CDR3 reads TGCAGCGCCCAGACTAGCGGGATTTTCTATGAGCAGTTCTTC. Its protein is CSAQTSGIFYEQFF. V and J are TRBV29-1 and TRBJ2-1; 11 nucleotides agree with TRBD2. V was pared by 7 bases and J by 8 bases, with 10 bases of the junction left unmatched. The germline V gene encodes CDR1 SQVTM and CDR2 ANQGSEA. This CDR3 is 14 amino acids long.

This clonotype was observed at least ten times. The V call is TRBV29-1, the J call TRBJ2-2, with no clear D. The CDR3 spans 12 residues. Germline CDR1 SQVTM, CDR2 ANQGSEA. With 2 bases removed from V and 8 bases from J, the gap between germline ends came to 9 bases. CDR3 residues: CSVEPQGGELFF. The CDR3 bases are TGCAGCGTTGAACCACAAGGTGGGGAGCTGTTTTTT.

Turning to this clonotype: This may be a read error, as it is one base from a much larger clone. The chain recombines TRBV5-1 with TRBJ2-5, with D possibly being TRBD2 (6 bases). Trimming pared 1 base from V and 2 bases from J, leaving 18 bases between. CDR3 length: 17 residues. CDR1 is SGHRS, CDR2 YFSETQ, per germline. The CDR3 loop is CASSLTPRWRVQETQYF. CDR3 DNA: TGCGCCAGCAGCTTGACCCCCCGGTGGAGGGTACAAGAGACCCAGTACTTC.

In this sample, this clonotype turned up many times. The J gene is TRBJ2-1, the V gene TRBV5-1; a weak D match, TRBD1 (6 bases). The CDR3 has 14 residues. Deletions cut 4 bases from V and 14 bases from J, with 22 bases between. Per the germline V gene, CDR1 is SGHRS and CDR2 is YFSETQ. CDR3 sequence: CASSPGTYLGTEFF. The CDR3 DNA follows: TGCGCCAGCAGCCCGGGGACATATTTGGGAACTGAGTTCTTC.

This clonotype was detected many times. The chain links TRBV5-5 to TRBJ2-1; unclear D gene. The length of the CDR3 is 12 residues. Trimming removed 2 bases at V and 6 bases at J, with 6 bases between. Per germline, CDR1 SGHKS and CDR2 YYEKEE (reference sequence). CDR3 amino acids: CASSLAINEQFF. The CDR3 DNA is TGTGCCAGCAGCTTAGCAATCAATGAGCAGTTCTTC.